These 20 T cell receptor beta chains share one sample of origin, sequenced in a study of T cells in Graves' hyperthyroidism and ophthalmopathy (dated by TCRdb to between 2017 and 2020). The method behind the library was multiplex PCR. Sequencing was performed on an Illumina HiSeq 2000. The TCR beta CDR3 regions were amplified from RNA transcripts. The first round of RT-PCR for the TCR CDR3 was performed with the HTBI primer set and the Qiagen OneStep RT-PCR kit. The raw public data were reprocessed by TCRdb itself: fastp quality trimming at Q25, MiXCR clonotype calling, in-frame beta chains only. CDR3 protein sequences are deduplicated, and each keeps its most common genes and DNA. This sample holds some 270,000 distinct CDR3 sequences; roughly an eighth were observed only once. The ten most abundant clones make up 7.9% of the sample. What was sequenced was blood. The origin of the receptors is a woman in her thirties or forties with Graves' hyperthyroidism.

At least ten counts were recorded for this clonotype. The chain combines TRBV10-3 with TRBJ1-5, with D possibly being TRBD1 (5 bases). From germline, CDR1 is ENHRY and CDR2 SYGVKD. This CDR3 has 13 residues. The ends were cut back, 8 bases at V and 2 bases at J, with 10 bases in the middle. The CDR3 coding sequence is TGTGCCATCGCCCAGGGACGCAATCAGCCCCAGCATTTT. It yields the protein CAIAQGRNQPQHF.

This clonotype occurred a few times. The chain has TRBV6-1 and TRBJ1-1, with 7 bases identical to TRBD1. V trimming: 7 bases; J trimming: 2 bases; junction bases outside the gene matches: 7. The CDR3 is 14 amino acids. Germline V CDR1 and CDR2: MNHNS, SASEGT. Written as DNA, the CDR3 is TGTGCCAGCATGGGGGCAGGGGGTAACACTGAAGCTTTCTTT. Translated, it gives CASMGAGGNTEAFF.

This clonotype was seen many times. The chain joins TRBV12-3 or TRBV12-4 to TRBJ1-6; 7 positions match TRBD1. After removal of 6 bases from V and 9 bases from J, the junction contained 2 bases not matched to a gene. The CDR3 has 12 amino acids. CDR3 bases: TGTGCCAGCAGGACAGGGTTTTCACCCCTCCACTTT. Translation gives CASRTGFSPLHF.

This clonotype was counted many times. The chain recombines TRBV11-2 with TRBJ2-3; D may be TRBD2 (6 bases). Germline values: CDR1 SGHAT, CDR2 FQNNGV. V shed 1 base and J shed 4 bases, with 12 bases lying between them. The CDR3 length is 15 residues. CDR3 in DNA: TGTGCCAGCAGCTTAGGGGGGACTGCGTCAGATACGCAGTATTTT. Its protein is CASSLGGTASDTQYF. Based on the CDR3 plus reference TRBV11-2 and TRBJ2-3, the full variable domain is EAGVAQSPRYKIIEKRQSVAFWCNPISGHATLYWYQQILGQGPKLLIQFQNNGVVDDSQLPKDRFSAERLKGVDSTLKIQPAKLEDSAVYLCASSLGGTASDTQYFGPGTRLTVL.

This clonotype was counted at least ten times. The chain is built from TRBV3-1 and TRBJ1-2, with a weak D call TRBD1 (5 bases). V lost 3 bases, J lost 0 bases, and 8 bases lay in between. CDR3 length: 14 residues. Germline V gene data show CDR1 as LGHDT and CDR2 as YNNKEL (reference sequence). Here the CDR3 DNA reads TGTGCCAGCAGCCAGACAGTAACTAACTATGGCTACACCTTC. Encoded protein: CASSQTVTNYGYTF.

The chain employs TRBV20-1 and TRBJ2-2; D is unclear. Germline values: CDR1 DFQATT, CDR2 SNEGSKA (reference sequence). The CDR3 spans 12 residues. V was shortened by 5 bases and J by 5 bases, with 9 bases between the two germline ends. CDR3 region: CSAPVPTGELFF. In nucleotides, the CDR3 is TGCAGTGCTCCAGTCCCGACCGGGGAGCTGTTTTTT.

This clonotype was detected ten times or more. The chain links TRBV6-2 or TRBV6-3 to TRBJ1-1; possibly TRBD1 for D (6 bases). Between the trimmed V and J ends, which lost 2 bases and 1 base, there was a span of 17 bases. This CDR3 comprises 17 residues. Germline CDR1 MNHEY, CDR2 SVGEGT. CDR3 DNA: TGTGCCAGCAGTTACCCTACAGGGAATGGGGCGAACACTGAAGCTTTCTTT. The encoded protein is CASSYPTGNGANTEAFF.

This clonotype has at least ten counts. The rearrangement links TRBV19 to TRBJ1-5; D uncertain. Trimming removed 6 bases from V and 3 bases from J, with 9 bases in between. CDR3 size: 13 residues. Germline values: CDR1 LNHDA, CDR2 SQIVND (reference sequence). CDR3 nucleotide sequence: TGTGCCAGTAGACACCTAGACAATCAGCCCCAGCATTTT. Amino acids: CASRHLDNQPQHF. Using reference TRBV19 and TRBJ1-5 for the parts outside the CDR3, the full variable domain is DGGITQSPKYLFRKEGQNVTLSCEQNLNHDAMYWYRQDPGQGLRLIYYSQIVNDFQKGDIAEGYSVSREKKESFPLTVTSAQKNPTAFYLCASRHLDNQPQHFGDGTRLSIL.

The genes are TRBV7-2 and TRBJ2-2, with D unclear. V was trimmed by 6 bases and J by 6 bases, leaving 8 bases between them. Germline V gives CDR1 SGHTA, CDR2 FQGNSA. The CDR3 covers 12 residues. CDR3 sequence (DNA): TGTGCCAGCAGTTGGGATGCCGGGGAGCTGTTTTTT. Translating it yields CASSWDAGELFF.

Many counts were recorded for this clonotype. This rearrangement joins TRBV6-1 to TRBJ2-7, with 9 bases lining up with TRBD2. Germline assignment: CDR1 MNHNS and CDR2 SASEGT. The trim removed 6 bases at V and 0 bases at J, leaving 3 bases unmatched. This CDR3 region has 14 residues. The CDR3 here is CASRTSGSSYEQYF. CDR3 DNA sequence: TGTGCCAGCAGGACTAGCGGTAGCTCCTACGAGCAGTACTTC.

This clonotype appeared a few times. This clone may be a read error of a much larger clone one base away. J is TRBJ2-2 and V is TRBV14; no definite D call. CDR1 and CDR2 from the germline V gene are SGHDN and FVKESK. The V gene lost 1 base and the J gene lost 1 base, with 1 base spanning the gap. CDR3 length: 13 residues. The CDR3 loop reads CASSQVNTGELFF. The CDR3, as DNA: TGTGCCAGCAGCCAAGTGAACACCGGGGAGCTGTTTTTT.

There are many counts of this clonotype. The chain is built from TRBV5-1 and TRBJ2-3, with D tentatively TRBD1 or TRBD2 (5 bases each). This CDR3 spans 14 amino acids. The germline gives CDR1 SGHRS, CDR2 YFSETQ. V lost 3 bases and J lost 6, with 14 bases in between. The DNA of the CDR3 is TGCGCCAGCAGCTCGACTGGGGACGGGGATACGCAGTATTTT. It specifies CASSSTGDGDTQYF.

A few counts support this clonotype. V and J are TRBV27 and TRBJ2-7; D could derive from TRBD1 or TRBD2 (5 bases each). CDR3 length equals 18 residues. Trimming removed 3 bases from V and 0 bases from J, with 21 bases in between. Germline CDR1 reads MNHEY; CDR2 reads SMNVEV (reference sequence). As DNA, the CDR3 is TGTGCCAGCAGTTTCGACTCCACCCCGGGGCGAAGCTCCTACGAGCAGTACTTC. Protein: CASSFDSTPGRSSYEQYF.

This clonotype was recorded many times. The chain joins TRBV7-3 to TRBJ2-2; D is uncertain. Between the trimmed V and J ends, which lost 2 bases and 5 bases, there was a span of 6 bases. The CDR3 length is 13 residues. In germline, CDR1 is SGHTA, CDR2 FQGTGA. In DNA form, the CDR3 reads TGTGCCAGCAGCTTATCCAGGACCGGGGAGCTGTTTTTT. It specifies CASSLSRTGELFF.

This clonotype was detected many times. The chain has TRBV2 and TRBJ2-1, with 14 positions matching TRBD2. Trimming cost V 6 bases and J 7 bases; bases outside gene matches: 2. Germline V CDR1 and CDR2: SNHLY, FYNNEI. The length of the CDR3 is 14 residues. The CDR3 is CASRTSGRVNEQFF. In DNA form, the CDR3 reads TGTGCCAGCAGGACTAGCGGGAGGGTAAATGAGCAGTTCTTC.

The chain links TRBV12-3 or TRBV12-4 to TRBJ1-2; D unresolved. With 0 bases removed from V and 4 bases from J, the gap between germline ends came to 9 bases. The CDR3 consists of 14 residues. The DNA for the CDR3 is TGTGCCAGCAGTTTAGCTATGGGAGTCTATGGCTACACCTTC. Its translation is CASSLAMGVYGYTF.

This clonotype was picked up many times. This chain uses TRBV12-3 or TRBV12-4 with TRBJ1-1; TRBD1 might be the D (6 bases). V lost 5 bases, J lost 10 bases, and 14 bases lay in between. The CDR3 runs 12 residues. The CDR3 DNA follows: TGTGCCAGCAGTACACAGGGCTGGCGAGCTTTCTTT. It specifies CASSTQGWRAFF.

This clonotype was counted a few times. The rearrangement uses TRBV19 and TRBJ2-2; the D gene could be TRBD1 or TRBD2 (5 bases each). CDR1 and CDR2 (germline): LNHDA, SQIVND (reference sequence). This CDR3 is built from 13 residues. The V gene lost 7 bases and the J gene lost 6 bases, with 12 bases spanning the gap. The CDR3 loop is CASNLVGAGELFF. As DNA, the CDR3 is TGTGCCAGTAATCTAGTGGGGGCCGGGGAGCTGTTTTTT.

This clonotype was found many times. The V gene is TRBV29-1, the J gene TRBJ1-4, with 8 bases matching TRBD1. CDR3 size: 13 residues. The germline CDR1 and CDR2 sequences are SQVTM and ANQGSEA. V trimming: 6 bases; J trimming: 5 bases; junction bases outside the gene matches: 5. CDR3: CSVGDRRNEKLFF. The DNA for the CDR3 is TGCAGCGTCGGGGACAGGAGGAATGAAAAACTGTTTTTT.

The chain uses TRBV20-1 and TRBJ2-1; possibly TRBD1 or TRBD2 for D (6 bases each). Germline loops: CDR1 DFQATT, CDR2 SNEGSKA (reference sequence). Trimming took off 1 base at V and 4 bases at J, with 11 bases between the two ends. This CDR3 is built from 14 residues. This CDR3 reads CSARAAGTYNEQFF. In DNA, the CDR3 is TGCAGTGCTAGAGCGGCGGGGACATACAATGAGCAGTTCTTC.